This T cell receptor (beta chain) was sequenced during a study of blood T cells in healthy people across ages. General observations from the study: Because sorting was not performed, PBMCs prevented conclusive naive versus antigen-experienced comparison.

As for this clonotype: Its specificity is unknown.

Total RNA extracted from each sample amounted to at least 5.5 micrograms. The V and J ends lost 0 bases and 8 bases respectively, with 16 bases between them. Germline CDR1 and CDR2: SGHTA and FQGNSA. This CDR3 is built from 15 residues. For the second PCR, which ran for 7 to 11 cycles, a sample-barcoded 5' primer and a J-beta primer mix were used. Via MiXCR, TCRdb re-called the 5' RACE reads, giving one row per CDR3 protein. The repertoire consists of roughly 680,000 distinct CDR3 sequences, with more than 40% occurring once and the leading ten covering under 35%. The genes are TRBV7-2 and TRBJ1-2, with D perhaps TRBD1 (6 bases). The specimen was blood. The sequence came from a woman aged 55-75 years in good health. CDR3 region: CASSLATAARGGYTF. CDR3 in DNA: TGTGCCAGCAGCTTAGCCACAGCGGCCAGGGGCGGCTACACCTTC.